A selection of T cell receptor beta chains follows, all from one sample in a study of blood T cell repertoires in COVID-19. Generated by immunoSEQ multiplex PCR, the TCRdb table keeps only in-frame clones and is missing some. The profile shows about 420,000 clones, approximately 90% of them singletons. Sequencing was performed on peripheral blood. The receptors shown here come from a young man with COVID-19, enrolled during active disease. Each CDR3 is given with its conserved first and last residue. The order of the fields is J gene, clone size, D gene, V gene, CDR3 DNA, CDR3 protein. The D gene is left open where the match is weak. Size values are once, few and many counts, or a class for expanded clones, and some rows have none.

TRBJ2-1	NA	TRBD1	TRBV29-1	TGCAGCGTCGACAGGGGGCGGATCAATGAGCAGTTCTTC	CSVDRGRINEQFF
TRBJ2-5	NA	TRBD2	TRBV12-5	TGTGCTAGTGGTAACGGACTAGGGGTGGAGACCCAGTACTTC	CASGNGLGVETQYF
TRBJ1-5	NA	NA	TRBV27	TGTGCCAGCCTTCTTGGAAGCGATCAGCCCCAGCATTTT	CASLLGSDQPQHF
TRBJ2-3	once	NA	TRBV24-1	TGTGCCACCAGTGATCCCCGAACCAGTAGCACAGATACGCAGTATTTT	CATSDPRTSSTDTQYF
TRBJ2-2	NA	NA	TRBV9	TGTGCCAGCAGCGTCTACGGCGGGGAGCTGTTTTTT	CASSVYGGELFF
TRBJ2-1	few	NA	TRBV19	TGTGCCAGTAAGGAGGACTCGAGATACAATGAGCAGTTCTTC	CASKEDSRYNEQFF
TRBJ1-2	NA	NA	TRBV6-5	TGTGCCACCGGTCAGGGGATATATGGCTACACCTTC	CATGQGIYGYTF
TRBJ2-1	NA	NA	TRBV11-1	TGTGCCAGCAGCCCCCTGCTAGCGACGACCAATGAGCAGTTCTTC	CASSPLLATTNEQFF
TRBJ2-7	NA	NA	TRBV28	TGTGCCAGTAGTAGCCGGTCGAAGATCCACGAGCAGTACTTC	CASSSRSKIHEQYF
TRBJ1-6	NA	TRBD1	TRBV27	TGTGCCAGCAAACAGGGGGTTAATTCACCCCTCCACTTT	CASKQGVNSPLHF
TRBJ2-4	NA	TRBD2	TRBV2	TGTGCCAGCAGAGGGCTGAGCGGGATAAGGGGCAAAAACATTCAGTACTTC	CASRGLSGIRGKNIQYF
TRBJ2-5	NA	TRBD2	TRBV6-1	TGTGCCAGCAGTGAGCTACTAGCGGGAGGGAAAGAGACCCAGTACTTC	CASSELLAGGKETQYF
TRBJ2-3	NA	TRBD2	TRBV19	TGTGCCAGTAGTATTGGGGGGGAAAGCACAGATACGCAGTATTTT	CASSIGGESTDTQYF
TRBJ2-2	NA	TRBD2	TRBV4-1	TGCGCCAGCAGCCAAGGTACTAGCGGGAGACCCACCGGGGAGCTGTTTTTT	CASSQGTSGRPTGELFF
TRBJ2-7	NA	TRBD1	TRBV14	TGTGCCAGCAGCCGCTCAGGGGGCTACGAGCAGTACTTC	CASSRSGGYEQYF
TRBJ2-5	NA	TRBD2	TRBV3-1/TRBV3-2	TGTGCCAGCAGCCAAGCTACCTTAGCGGGGGAGACCCAGTACTTC	CASSQATLAGETQYF
TRBJ1-5	NA	NA	TRBV19	TGTGCCAGTAGTATAAATACAGGGTTCAATCAGCCCCAGCATTTT	CASSINTGFNQPQHF
TRBJ2-3	NA	NA	TRBV24-1	TGTGCCACCAGTGATCCGGCTCCGGGGGATACGCAGTATTTT	CATSDPAPGDTQYF
TRBJ2-3	NA	TRBD1	TRBV11-2	TGTGCCAGCAGACCCAAACACAGGGGGTTCTTTGGTATCGCAGATACGCAGTATTTT	CASRPKHRGFFGIADTQYF
TRBJ2-1	NA	NA	TRBV24-1	TGTGCCACCAGGGCCCGGAGGGGTGGTGAGCAGTTCTTC	CATRARRGGEQFF
TRBJ1-1	once	TRBD1	TRBV7-9	TGTGCCAGCAGACCCCGGGACAGTGGGAACACTGAAGCTTTCTTT	CASRPRDSGNTEAFF
TRBJ2-1	NA	TRBD2	TRBV7-2	TGTGCCAGCAGCCCCGTCCTACTAGCGGGAGGGCCCAATGAGCAGTTCTTC	CASSPVLLAGGPNEQFF
TRBJ2-2	NA	NA	TRBV2	TGTGCCAGCAGCAAACGTAGAACTGGAGGGAGCACCGGGGAGCTGTTTTTT	CASSKRRTGGSTGELFF
TRBJ2-7	NA	NA	TRBV6-5	TGTGCCAGCAGTTGGGGCAGGGTCTACGAGCAGTACTTC	CASSWGRVYEQYF
TRBJ2-3	NA	NA	TRBV6-5	TGTGCCAGCAGTTCCCACTTGGGCAGCACAGATACGCAGTATTTT	CASSSHLGSTDTQYF
TRBJ2-3	NA	TRBD1	TRBV30	TGTGCCTGGTCTACCGGACAGGGAACCACAGATACGCAGTATTTT	CAWSTGQGTTDTQYF
TRBJ1-1	once	NA	TRBV19	TGTGCCAGTAGCCTACAGGAGACTGAAGCTTTCTTT	CASSLQETEAFF
TRBJ1-2	NA	NA	TRBV2	TGTGCCAGCCAAACAAGAGGGGGCTACACCTTC	CASQTRGGYTF
TRBJ2-5	NA	TRBD1	TRBV5-4	TGTGCCAGCAGCTTGTTGTACAGGGGGCCAGAGACCCAGTACTTC	CASSLLYRGPETQYF
TRBJ1-3	once	NA	TRBV7-9	TGTGCCAGCAGCTCTGCCGGGGGACCTCCTGGAAACACCATATATTTT	CASSSAGGPPGNTIYF
TRBJ1-2	NA	TRBD1	TRBV6-6	TGTGCCAGCAGTTATGCTGGGGAGGACAGGGTCGCCTTC	CASSYAGEDRVAF
TRBJ1-2	NA	TRBD1	TRBV5-4	TGTGCCAGCAGCCGGGACAGGGATTATGGCTACACCTTC	CASSRDRDYGYTF
TRBJ2-7	NA	TRBD1	TRBV7-3	TGTGCCAGCAGCTTAGAACCCGCGGGACAGGGTCTCGACGAGCAGTACTTC	CASSLEPAGQGLDEQYF
TRBJ1-5	NA	NA	TRBV12-3/TRBV12-4	TGTGCCAGCAGTTTAGGGGGGGTACGGCCCCAGCATTTT	CASSLGGVRPQHF
TRBJ2-5	NA	TRBD2	TRBV4-2	TGTGCCAGCAGCCAAGACTCGGGGGGGGCTGCAGAGACCCAGTACTTC	CASSQDSGGAAETQYF
TRBJ1-1	NA	NA	TRBV7-8	TGTGCCAGCAGCCCAAGCAGAGCAGACTCGAACACTGAAGCTTTCTTT	CASSPSRADSNTEAFF
TRBJ2-7	NA	TRBD1	TRBV5-1	TGCGCCAGCAGCGAGCAGGGGGCCCTCTACGAGCAGTACTTC	CASSEQGALYEQYF
TRBJ1-2	once	NA	TRBV18	TGTGCCAGCTCACCAATCCGTGACTATGGCTACACCTTC	CASSPIRDYGYTF
TRBJ2-7	NA	NA	TRBV11-1	TGTGCCAGCAGCTTGGGTAGCGTCACCTACGAGCAGTACTTC	CASSLGSVTYEQYF
TRBJ2-2	NA	TRBD2	TRBV7-3	TGTGCCAGCAGCTTCGATAAATGGCGGGAGGGCACCGGGGAGCTGTTTTTT	CASSFDKWREGTGELFF
TRBJ1-1	NA	NA	TRBV25-1	TGTGCCAGCAGTGAATTTGAGCACACTGAAGCTTTCTTT	CASSEFEHTEAFF
TRBJ1-5	once	TRBD1	TRBV18	TGTGCCAGCTCATTGGACAGGGGGCAGCCCCAGCATTTT	CASSLDRGQPQHF
TRBJ1-4	NA	TRBD1	TRBV27	TGTGCCAGCAGTGGCACCGGGACAGCTAATGAAAAACTGTTTTTT	CASSGTGTANEKLFF
TRBJ2-3	NA	NA	TRBV5-1	TGCGCCAGCAGGAAAGCAGCGGATACGCAGTATTTT	CASRKAADTQYF
TRBJ1-2	NA	NA	TRBV24-1	TGTGCCACCAGTGCGGCAGGTAGTTACGGCTACACCTTC	CATSAAGSYGYTF